The 20 T cell receptor beta chains in this list originate from one sample, sequenced in a study of blood T cell repertoires in COVID-19. Data came from immunoSEQ multiplex PCR; TCRdb stores just in-frame clones and leaves some out. The sample holds under 200,000 clones, roughly 84% seen once. Sequencing used peripheral blood. The receptor source for this set is a woman aged 60-70 years with acute or convalescent COVID-19.

The rearrangement joins TRBV12-5 to TRBJ2-2, with D tentatively TRBD1 (5 bases). The CDR3 totals 18 residues. The V end lost 1 base, the J end lost 0 bases, and 15 bases lay between the germline ends. Germline loops: CDR1 LGHNT, CDR2 FRNRAP. CDR3 nucleotides: TGTGCTAGTGGTTTGGCACCGAAACAGGAATCGAACACCGGGGAGCTGTTTTTT. This codes for CASGLAPKQESNTGELFF.

This clone was seen more than once but under ten times. The chain is built from TRBV5-4 and TRBJ1-6; the D gene is possibly TRBD1 (5 bases). The CDR3 is made up of 17 amino acids. Trimming left V 3 bases short and J 9 bases short, with 22 bases between. The V gene's germline CDR1 is SGHNT and CDR2 YYREEE (reference sequence). CDR3 coding DNA: TGTGCCAGCAGCTCGGGGCGGGACCGCGCTCTGGGTTCACCCCTCCACTTT. It specifies CASSSGRDRALGSPLHF.

The V call is TRBV6-5, the J call TRBJ2-3; 7 nucleotides agree with TRBD1. CDR1 is MNHEY and CDR2 is SVGAGI in the germline V gene. The CDR3 runs to 15 residues. Unmatched junction bases numbered 8, after V lost 6 bases and J lost 2 bases. In DNA form, the CDR3 reads TGTGCCAGCAGGAGGGACAGAGTTTCCACAGATACGCAGTATTTT. Translation gives CASRRDRVSTDTQYF.

There are a few counts of this clone. This chain links TRBV9 with TRBJ1-4; 7 positions agree with TRBD1. This CDR3 is built from 12 residues. After removal of 3 bases from V and 11 bases from J, the junction contained 4 bases not matched to a gene. Germline-derived CDR1 and CDR2 are SGDLS and YYNGEE. CDR3 residues: CASSATGEKLFF. CDR3 nucleotides: TGTGCCAGCAGCGCAACAGGGGAGAAACTGTTTTTT.

This clone was observed a handful of times. CDR3 DNA: TGTGCCAGCAGCCAAGTAGGCGGGGGGGGCACAGATACGCAGTATTTT. Amino acids: CASSQVGGGGTDTQYF. The rearrangement uses TRBV4-2 and TRBJ2-3; TRBD2 aligns across 9 bases. With V trimmed by 1 base and J by 1 base, 3 bases remained unmatched. Germline CDR1 and CDR2: LGHNA and YNFKEQ. The CDR3 runs to 16 residues.

The rearrangement joins TRBV6-5 to TRBJ2-5; weak D call: TRBD2 (5 bases). Trimming pared 5 bases from V and 2 bases from J, leaving 9 bases between. CDR3 size: 13 residues. The germline V gene encodes CDR1 MNHEY and CDR2 SVGAGI. The CDR3 DNA sequence: TGTGCCAGCAGTCGGGAACCACAAGAGACCCAGTACTTC. Its protein product is CASSREPQETQYF.

The chain joins TRBV9 to TRBJ1-2; TRBD1 matches at 8 bases. From germline, CDR1 is SGDLS and CDR2 YYNGEE. V shed 3 bases and J 3 bases; nucleotides not matched to a gene: 10. This CDR3 spans 16 amino acids. The CDR3 sequence: CASSENPTGEDYGYTF. CDR3 DNA: TGTGCCAGCAGCGAGAACCCGACAGGGGAGGACTATGGCTACACCTTC.

The chain combines TRBV5-1 with TRBJ2-3, with TRBD2 identical over 10 bases. The germline CDR1 and CDR2 sequences are SGHRS and YFSETQ. The CDR3 covers 13 residues. With V trimmed by 6 bases and J by 5 bases, 3 bases remained unmatched. In DNA, the CDR3 is TGCGCCAGCAACAGCGGGGGGGTAGATACGCAGTATTTT. Protein sequence: CASNSGGVDTQYF.

This chain joins TRBV5-5 and TRBJ2-2; TRBD1 might be the D (5 bases). Trimming took off 5 bases at V and 0 bases at J, with 11 bases between the two ends. The CDR3 contains 15 residues. Germline CDR1 is SGHKS and CDR2 is YYEKEE (reference sequence). In DNA form, the CDR3 reads TGTGCCAGCAGTTCTGGGGCAGCGAACACCGGGGAGCTGTTTTTT. It is translated as CASSSGAANTGELFF.

The chain combines TRBV7-3 with TRBJ2-1; 8 nucleotides align to TRBD2. The germline CDR1 and CDR2 sequences are SGHTA and FQGTGA. Losses at the gene ends were 5 bases for V and 5 bases for J; bases not matched to a gene: 11. The length of the CDR3 is 16 residues. CDR3 loop: CASSAVRAGVDNEQFF. CDR3 bases: TGTGCCAGCAGCGCGGTCCGAGCGGGGGTTGACAATGAGCAGTTCTTC.

This sequence joins TRBV7-2 and TRBJ2-5; D possibly corresponds to TRBD2 (7 bases). The V end was cut by 0 bases, the J end by 5 bases, with 10 bases between. This CDR3 has 14 residues. CDR1 and CDR2 from the germline V gene are SGHTA and FQGNSA. CDR3 amino acids: CASSLAGGQETQYF. CDR3 nucleotides: TGTGCCAGCAGCTTAGCGGGGGGGCAGGAGACCCAGTACTTC.

The CDR3 coding sequence is TGTGCCTCCTTCTACGAGCAGTACTTC. This sequence encodes CASFYEQYF. The chain uses TRBV7-9 and TRBJ2-7; D remains unclear. Trimming took off 11 bases at V and 3 bases at J, with 5 bases between the two ends. The germline CDR1 and CDR2 sequences are SEHNR and FQNEAQ (reference sequence). The CDR3 is made up of 9 amino acids.

The J gene is TRBJ2-1, the V gene TRBV2, with D maybe TRBD2 (5 bases). V lost 6 bases and J lost 0, with 9 bases in between. CDR1 is SNHLY, CDR2 FYNNEI, per germline. This CDR3 is built from 14 residues. In DNA form, the CDR3 reads TGTGCCAGCAGCAAACTAGTCTCCTACAATGAGCAGTTCTTC. Translation gives CASSKLVSYNEQFF.

This clone was observed a handful of times. This chain connects TRBV13 to TRBJ2-1, with 16 bases fitting TRBD2. V lost 4 bases and J lost 3; bases outside the gene matches: 12. The CDR3 is 20 amino acids. Germline values: CDR1 PRHDT, CDR2 FYEKMQ (reference sequence). CDR3 coding DNA: TGTGCCAGCAGCTCGTCCACGGGACTAGCGGGGGGGCAGATCTACAATGAGCAGTTCTTC. Encoded protein: CASSSSTGLAGGQIYNEQFF.

The V gene is TRBV3-1 (or the pseudogene TRBV3-2), the J gene TRBJ1-2; TRBD1 is a possible D gene (6 bases). This CDR3 region has 16 residues. Germline assignment: CDR1 LGHDT and CDR2 YNNKEL (reference sequence). Trimming took 4 bases from V and 4 from J, leaving 19 bases between them. The CDR3 bases are TGTGCCAGCAGCCGCCTAAAGGAACAGGGAAGCTATGGCTACACCTTC. It is translated as CASSRLKEQGSYGYTF.

As regards this clone: Other nucleotide sequences in the sample specify the same CDR3. The chain carries TRBV9 and TRBJ2-1; 9 positions match TRBD2. V was clipped by 2 bases and J by 2 bases; unmatched bases: 2. Germline loops: CDR1 SGDLS, CDR2 YYNGEE. CDR3 length: 15 amino acids. CDR3 region: CASSVGGGAYNEQFF. CDR3 bases: TGTGCCAGCAGCGTCGGCGGGGGGGCCTACAATGAGCAGTTCTTC.

V and J are TRBV5-1 and TRBJ2-3, with 8 bases fitting TRBD2. CDR3 length equals 15 residues. The junction had 7 bases not matched to a gene; V was cut back by 3 bases and J by 4 bases. CDR1 and CDR2 (germline): SGHRS, YFSETQ. CDR3 residues: CASSSGGAGADTQYF. CDR3 nucleotide sequence: TGCGCCAGCAGCTCCGGGGGGGCCGGGGCAGATACGCAGTATTTT.

The chain links TRBV18 to TRBJ2-2; 8 nucleotides line up with TRBD1. The V gene end was trimmed by 11 bases and the J gene end by 3 bases; junction bases not matched to a gene: 2. CDR3 size: 12 residues. Germline CDR1 is KGHSH and CDR2 is LQKENI. The CDR3, as DNA: TGTGCCCCACAGGGGGACACCGGGGAGCTGTTTTTT. It is translated as CAPQGDTGELFF.

The chain combines TRBV7-2 with TRBJ1-5; no definite D call. The CDR3 loop spans 16 amino acids. The V end lost 1 base, the J end lost 4 bases, and 14 bases lay between the germline ends. CDR1 is SGHTA, CDR2 FQGNSA, per germline. CDR3 loop: CASSLVEAGPNQPQHF. As DNA, the CDR3 is TGTGCCAGCAGCTTAGTGGAAGCGGGCCCGAATCAGCCCCAGCATTTT.

About this clone: The sample carries other DNA sequences with the same CDR3. The rearrangement joins TRBV5-6 to TRBJ1-3; 7 nucleotides line up with TRBD1. CDR1 is SGHDT, CDR2 YYEEEE, per germline. The J segment lost 2 bases and the V segment lost 4 bases, leaving 3 bases of the junction unmatched. The CDR3 extends over 14 amino acids. This CDR3 reads CASSPTGTGNTIYF. CDR3 nucleotides: TGTGCCAGCAGCCCGACAGGGACTGGAAACACCATATATTTT.